This T cell receptor (beta chain) came from a study of blood T cell repertoires in COVID-19. The CDR3 loop spans 18 amino acids. V gave up 2 bases and J gave up 0 bases; unmatched junction bases: 11. Looked up from germline, CDR1 is LGHNA and CDR2 is YSLEER. The method was immunoSEQ multiplex PCR; TCRdb's version includes in-frame clones alone and lacks a portion of them. The sample has a few hundred thousand clones; approximately 87% are singletons. The rearrangement links TRBV4-3 to TRBJ1-2; 8 positions match TRBD1. The TCR sequence derives from a woman between 40 and 50 years old who had recovered from COVID-19. Sequencing was done on a sample of PBMCs or T cells enriched from blood (not recorded which). This CDR3 is CASSQSVGRGLSNYGYTF. CDR3 in DNA: TGCGCCAGCAGCCAATCGGTGGGCAGGGGGCTATCTAACTATGGCTACACCTTC.